A single T cell receptor beta chain is shown here with its context. At one end, the junction sequence differs from germline, possibly due to a read error. TCRdb passed the RT-PCR reads through MiXCR, listing each CDR3 protein once. The sample shows approximately 200,000 distinct CDR3 sequences, roughly two fifths of them seen only once. The data were obtained in a study of patients and donors after allogeneic stem cell transplantation. Material for sequencing was blood, either unsorted or a sorted T cell fraction (not recorded which). The source is a human donor who was either an allogeneic HSCT recipient or a stem cell or donor lymphocyte infusion donor (not recorded which). It is not recorded whose cells these are; they may come from a transplant donor.

CDR3 sequence reads: CASSYSYNQPKHF. CDR3 in DNA: TGTGCCAGCAGTTACTCCTACAATCAGCCCAAGCATTTT. The rearrangement links TRBV6-2 or TRBV6-3 to TRBJ1-5; the D is unclear. CDR3 length: 13 residues. The V gene's germline CDR1 is MNHEY and CDR2 SVGEGT.